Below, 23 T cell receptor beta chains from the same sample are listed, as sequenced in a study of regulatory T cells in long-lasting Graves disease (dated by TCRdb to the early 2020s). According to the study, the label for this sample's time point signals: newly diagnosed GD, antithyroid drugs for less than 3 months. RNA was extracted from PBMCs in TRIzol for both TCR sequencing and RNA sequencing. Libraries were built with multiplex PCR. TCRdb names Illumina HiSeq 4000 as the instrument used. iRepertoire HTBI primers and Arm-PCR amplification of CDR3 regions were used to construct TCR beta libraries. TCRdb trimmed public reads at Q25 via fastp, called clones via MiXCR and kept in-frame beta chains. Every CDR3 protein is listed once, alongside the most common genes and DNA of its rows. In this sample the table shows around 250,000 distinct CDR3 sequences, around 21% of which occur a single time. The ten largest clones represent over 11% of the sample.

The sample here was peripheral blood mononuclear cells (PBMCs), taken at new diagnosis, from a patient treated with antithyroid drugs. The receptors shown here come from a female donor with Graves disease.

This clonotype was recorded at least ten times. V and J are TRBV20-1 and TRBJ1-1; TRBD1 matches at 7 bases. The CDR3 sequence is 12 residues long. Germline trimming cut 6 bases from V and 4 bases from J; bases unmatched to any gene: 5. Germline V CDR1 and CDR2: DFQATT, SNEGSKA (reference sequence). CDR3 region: CSATQGFTEAFF. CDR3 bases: TGCAGTGCAACACAGGGGTTCACTGAAGCTTTCTTT.

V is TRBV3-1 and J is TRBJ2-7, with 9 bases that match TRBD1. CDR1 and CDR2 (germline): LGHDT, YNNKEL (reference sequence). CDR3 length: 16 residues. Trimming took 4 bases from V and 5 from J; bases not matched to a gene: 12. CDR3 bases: TGTGCCAGCAGCCTTCTCCTCGGGACAGGGCTCAACGAGCAGTACTTC. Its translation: CASSLLLGTGLNEQYF.

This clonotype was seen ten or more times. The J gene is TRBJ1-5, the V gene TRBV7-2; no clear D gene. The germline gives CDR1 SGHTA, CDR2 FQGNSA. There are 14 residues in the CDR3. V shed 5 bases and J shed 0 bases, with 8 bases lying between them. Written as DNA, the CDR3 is TGTGCCAGCAGCCTCCACCTTAGCAATCAGCCCCAGCATTTT. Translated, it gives CASSLHLSNQPQHF. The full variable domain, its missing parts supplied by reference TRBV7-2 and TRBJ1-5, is GAGVSQSPSNKVTEKGKDVELRCDPISGHTALYWYRQSLGQGLEFLIYFQGNSAPDKSGLPSDRFSAERTGGSVSTLTIQRTQQEDSAVYLCASSLHLSNQPQHFGDGTRLSIL.

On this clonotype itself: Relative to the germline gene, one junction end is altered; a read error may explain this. The CDR3 loop reads CVSSQDIGGAHGTGELFF. CDR3 DNA: TGTGTCAGCAGCCAAGATATTGGAGGGGCGCATGGGACCGGGGAGCTGTTTTTT. The chain is built from TRBV3-1 and TRBJ2-2, with D possibly matching TRBD2 (6 bases). Looked up from germline, CDR1 is LGHDT and CDR2 is YNNKEL (reference sequence). The CDR3 contains 18 residues.

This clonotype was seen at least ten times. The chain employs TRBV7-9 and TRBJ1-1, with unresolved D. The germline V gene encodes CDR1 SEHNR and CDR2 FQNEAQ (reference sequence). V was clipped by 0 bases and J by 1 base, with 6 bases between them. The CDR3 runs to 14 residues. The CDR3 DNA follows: TGTGCCAGCAGCTTAGCTGCGGGGAACACTGAAGCTTTCTTT. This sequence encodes CASSLAAGNTEAFF.

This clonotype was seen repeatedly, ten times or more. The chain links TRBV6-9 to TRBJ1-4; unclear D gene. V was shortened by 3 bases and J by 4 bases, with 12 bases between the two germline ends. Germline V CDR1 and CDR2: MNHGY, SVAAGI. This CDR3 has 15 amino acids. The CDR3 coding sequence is TGTGCCAGCAGTTACCGGGCAGTCCTTAATGAAAAACTGTTTTTT. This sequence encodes CASSYRAVLNEKLFF.

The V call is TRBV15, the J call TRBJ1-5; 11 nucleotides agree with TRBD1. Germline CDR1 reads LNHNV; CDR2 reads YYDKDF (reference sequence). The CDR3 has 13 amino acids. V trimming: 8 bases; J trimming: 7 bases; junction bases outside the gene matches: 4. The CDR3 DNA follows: TGTGCCACCGGACAGGGGGCTCGACAGCCCCAGCATTTT. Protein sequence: CATGQGARQPQHF.

The CDR3 here is CASSLRQSYEQYF. Written as DNA, the CDR3 is TGTGCCAGCAGTTTAAGACAGTCCTACGAGCAGTACTTC. This rearrangement joins TRBV27 to TRBJ2-7; D may be TRBD1 (5 bases). The V gene's germline CDR1 is MNHEY and CDR2 SMNVEV (reference sequence). Deletions cut 2 bases from V and 1 base from J, with 6 bases between. This CDR3 is 13 amino acids long.

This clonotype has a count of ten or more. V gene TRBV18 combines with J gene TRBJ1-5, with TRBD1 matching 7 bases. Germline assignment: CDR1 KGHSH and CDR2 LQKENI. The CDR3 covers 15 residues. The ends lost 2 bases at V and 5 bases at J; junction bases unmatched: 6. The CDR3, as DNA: TGTGCCAGCTCACCAATAGGGGGCGCGGATCAGCCCCAGCATTTT. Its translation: CASSPIGGADQPQHF.

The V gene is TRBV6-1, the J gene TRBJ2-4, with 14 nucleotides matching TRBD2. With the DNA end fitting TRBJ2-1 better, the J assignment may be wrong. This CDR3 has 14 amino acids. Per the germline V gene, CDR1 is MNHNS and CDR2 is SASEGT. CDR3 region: CASKSRLAGGRQFF. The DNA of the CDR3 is TGTGCCAGCAAATCCAGACTAGCGGGGGGGCGACAGTTCTTC.

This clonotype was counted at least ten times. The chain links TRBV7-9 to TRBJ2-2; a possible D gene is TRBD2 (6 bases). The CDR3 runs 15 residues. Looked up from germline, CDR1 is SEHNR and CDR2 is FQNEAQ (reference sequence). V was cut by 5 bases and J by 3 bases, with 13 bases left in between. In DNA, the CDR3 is TGTGCCAGCAGCCCTCAGCGGGCGTACACCGGGGAGCTGTTTTTT. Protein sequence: CASSPQRAYTGELFF.

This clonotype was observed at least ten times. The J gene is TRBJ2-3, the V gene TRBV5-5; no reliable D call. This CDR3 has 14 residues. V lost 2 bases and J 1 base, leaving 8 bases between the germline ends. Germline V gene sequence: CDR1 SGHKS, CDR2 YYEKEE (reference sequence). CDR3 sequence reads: CASSLRSGTDTQYF. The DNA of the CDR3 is TGTGCCAGCAGCTTACGATCTGGCACAGATACGCAGTATTTT.

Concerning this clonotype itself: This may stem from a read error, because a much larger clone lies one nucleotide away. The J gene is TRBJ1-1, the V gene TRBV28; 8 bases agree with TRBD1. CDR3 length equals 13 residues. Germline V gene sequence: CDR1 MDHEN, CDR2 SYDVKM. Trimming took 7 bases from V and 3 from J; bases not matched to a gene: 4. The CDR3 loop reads CASIGQGYTEAFF. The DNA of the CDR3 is TGTGCCAGCATTGGACAGGGTTACACTGAAGCTTTCTTT.

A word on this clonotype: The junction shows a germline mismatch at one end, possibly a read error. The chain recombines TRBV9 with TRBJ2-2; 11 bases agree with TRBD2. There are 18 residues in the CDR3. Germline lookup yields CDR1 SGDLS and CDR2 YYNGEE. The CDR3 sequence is CASSVGTSGYANTGGLFF. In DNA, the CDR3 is TGTGCCAGCAGCGTCGGGACTAGCGGATACGCGAACACCGGGGGGCTGTTTTTT. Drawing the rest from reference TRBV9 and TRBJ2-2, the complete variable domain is DSGVTQTPKHLITATGQRVTLRCSPRSGDLSVYWYQQSLDQGLQFLIQYYNGEERAKGNILERFSAQQFPDLHSELNLSSLELGDSALYFCASSVGTSGYANTGGLFFGEGSRLTVL.

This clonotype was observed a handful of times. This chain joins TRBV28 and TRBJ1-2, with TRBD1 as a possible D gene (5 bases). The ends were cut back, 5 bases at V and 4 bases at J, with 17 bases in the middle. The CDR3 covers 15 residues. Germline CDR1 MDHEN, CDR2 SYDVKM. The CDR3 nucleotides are TGTGCCAGCAGTGCCCCCGTGGGGCTGGGCTATGGCTACACCTTC. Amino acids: CASSAPVGLGYGYTF.

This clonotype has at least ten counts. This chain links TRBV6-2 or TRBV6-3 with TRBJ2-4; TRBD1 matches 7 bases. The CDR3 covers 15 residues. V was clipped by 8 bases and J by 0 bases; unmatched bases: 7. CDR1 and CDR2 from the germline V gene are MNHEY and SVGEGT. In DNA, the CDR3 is TGTGCCAGCGCAGGGACAGCTCTAGCCAAAAACATTCAGTACTTC. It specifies CASAGTALAKNIQYF.

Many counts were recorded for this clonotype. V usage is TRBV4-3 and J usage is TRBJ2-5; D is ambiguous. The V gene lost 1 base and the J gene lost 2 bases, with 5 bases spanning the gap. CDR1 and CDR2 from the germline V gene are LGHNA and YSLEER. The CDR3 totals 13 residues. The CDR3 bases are TGCGCCAGCAGCCAAGGACGGCAAGAGACCCAGTACTTC. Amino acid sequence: CASSQGRQETQYF.

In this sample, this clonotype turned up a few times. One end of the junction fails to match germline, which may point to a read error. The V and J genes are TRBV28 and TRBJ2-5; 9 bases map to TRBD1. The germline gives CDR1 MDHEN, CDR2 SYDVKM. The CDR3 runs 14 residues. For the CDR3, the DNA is TGTGCCAGCAGCCAGGGACAGGGCCAAGAGGCCCAGTACTTC. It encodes CASSQGQGQEAQYF.

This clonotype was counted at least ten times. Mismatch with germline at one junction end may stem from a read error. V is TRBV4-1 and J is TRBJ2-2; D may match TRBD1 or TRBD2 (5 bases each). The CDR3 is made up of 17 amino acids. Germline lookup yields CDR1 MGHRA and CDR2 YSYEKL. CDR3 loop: CASSQERGRLNTGELFF. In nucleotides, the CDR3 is TGTGCCAGCAGCCAAGAACGGGGACGGCTGAACACCGGGGAGCTGTTTTTT.

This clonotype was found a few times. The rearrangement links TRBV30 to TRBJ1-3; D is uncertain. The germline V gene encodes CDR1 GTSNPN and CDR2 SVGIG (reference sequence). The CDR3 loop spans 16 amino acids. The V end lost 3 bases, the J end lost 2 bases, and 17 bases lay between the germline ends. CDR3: CAWRWEGRGAGNTIYF. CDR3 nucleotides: TGTGCCTGGAGGTGGGAAGGGCGAGGCGCTGGAAACACCATATATTTT.

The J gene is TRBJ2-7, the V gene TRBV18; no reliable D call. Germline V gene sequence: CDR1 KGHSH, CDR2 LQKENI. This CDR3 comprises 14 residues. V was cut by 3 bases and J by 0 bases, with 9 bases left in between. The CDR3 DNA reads TGTGCCAGCTCACCTGGATCTCTCTCCTACGAGCAGTACTTC. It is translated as CASSPGSLSYEQYF.

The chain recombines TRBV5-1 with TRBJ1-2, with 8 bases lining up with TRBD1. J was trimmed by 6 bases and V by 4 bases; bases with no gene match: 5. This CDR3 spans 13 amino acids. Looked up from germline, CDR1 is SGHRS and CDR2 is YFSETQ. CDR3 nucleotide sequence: TGCGCCAGCAGCGCTGACAGGGGTGATGGCTACACCTTC. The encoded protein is CASSADRGDGYTF.

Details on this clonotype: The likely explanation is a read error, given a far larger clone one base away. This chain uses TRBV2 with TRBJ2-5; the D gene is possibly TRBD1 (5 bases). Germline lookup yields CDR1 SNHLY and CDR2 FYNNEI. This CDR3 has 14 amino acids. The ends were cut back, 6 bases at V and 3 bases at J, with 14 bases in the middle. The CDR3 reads CASSRVGREETQYF. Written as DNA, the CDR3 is TGTGCCAGCAGCCGGGTGGGCAGGGAAGAGACCCAGTACTTC.